A single sample gave rise to the 14 T cell receptor beta chains below, sequenced in a study of blood T cell repertoires in COVID-19. Only in-frame clones appear in the TCRdb table, and some are missing; sequencing was by immunoSEQ multiplex PCR. The table records some 150,000 clones, 80% of them present only once. The specimen sequenced was peripheral blood. These receptors were taken from a man aged 55 to 70 with active or convalescent COVID-19.

The V call is TRBV7-3, the J call TRBJ1-2; no reliable D call. The CDR3 totals 14 residues. V lost 5 bases, J lost 8 bases, and 18 bases lay in between. The germline V gene has CDR1 SGHTA and CDR2 FQGTGA. DNA for the CDR3: TGTGCCAGCAGCGACCTTGCGGGCGGTGACGGCTACACCTTC. Translated: CASSDLAGGDGYTF.

This sequence joins TRBV27 and TRBJ2-1, with 13 bases matching TRBD2. The CDR3 loop spans 16 amino acids. Germline values: CDR1 MNHEY, CDR2 SMNVEV (reference sequence). J was trimmed by 6 bases and V by 4 bases; bases with no gene match: 6. The CDR3 DNA sequence: TGTGCCAGCAGTTCGGGGACTAGCGGGATTTCCAATGAGCAGTTCTTC. This gives the protein CASSSGTSGISNEQFF.

J is TRBJ2-1 and V is TRBV30; D may be TRBD2 (6 bases). The CDR3 totals 14 residues. CDR1 is GTSNPN and CDR2 is SVGIG in the germline V gene (reference sequence). Trimming left V 3 bases short and J 7 bases short, with 16 bases between. The CDR3 DNA is TGTGCCTGGAGAGAGCGGGCCATCCGGAATGAGCAGTTCTTC. It encodes CAWRERAIRNEQFF.

The chain couples TRBV19 to TRBJ2-1; 8 bases are shared with TRBD1. The CDR3 has 16 amino acids. The ends lost 4 bases at V and 9 bases at J; junction bases unmatched: 14. CDR1 and CDR2 from the germline V gene are LNHDA and SQIVND (reference sequence). Here the CDR3 reads CASSTEDRGNIGEQFF. The CDR3 DNA is TGTGCCAGTAGTACAGAAGACAGGGGAAATATCGGTGAGCAGTTCTTC.

The chain uses TRBV7-3 and TRBJ2-1; D is perhaps TRBD2 (5 bases). There are 15 residues in the CDR3. V lost 1 base and J 7 bases, leaving 14 bases between the germline ends. Germline V CDR1 and CDR2: SGHTA, FQGTGA. CDR3 loop: CASSLKAGEGNEQFF. The CDR3 DNA follows: TGTGCCAGCAGCTTAAAGGCGGGTGAAGGAAATGAGCAGTTCTTC. The full variable domain, in which reference TRBV7-3 and TRBJ2-1 provide the parts outside the CDR3, is GAGVSQTPSNKVTEKGKYVELRCDPISGHTALYWYRQSLGQGPEFLIYFQGTGAADDSGLPNDRFFAVRPEGSVSTLKIQRTERGDSAVYLCASSLKAGEGNEQFFGPGTRLTVL.

The chain recombines TRBV18 with TRBJ2-1, with 8 bases aligning to TRBD2. V shed 0 bases and J 9 bases; nucleotides not matched to a gene: 16. The CDR3 runs to 18 residues. The germline V gene encodes CDR1 KGHSH and CDR2 LQKENI. The CDR3 reads CASSPPNRWTGGPGEQFF. The DNA for the CDR3 is TGTGCCAGCTCACCACCCAACCGGTGGACGGGAGGGCCGGGTGAGCAGTTCTTC.

The chain couples TRBV12-3 or TRBV12-4 to TRBJ2-7; a weak D match, TRBD1 (6 bases). The CDR3 has 13 residues. Trimming cost V 2 bases and J 6 bases, with 11 bases left between them. The CDR3 DNA reads TGTGCCAGCAGTTTATGGTCAGGGGCCGAGCAGTACTTC. Its translation is CASSLWSGAEQYF.

The CDR3, as DNA: TGTGCCAGCAGTGGGGACCCCAGGGGGGAAGCTTTCTTT. This sequence encodes CASSGDPRGEAFF. This chain connects TRBV2 to TRBJ1-1, with 7 bases aligning to TRBD1. This CDR3 region has 13 residues. The J segment lost 8 bases and the V segment lost 4 bases, leaving 7 bases of the junction unmatched. Germline lookup yields CDR1 SNHLY and CDR2 FYNNEI.

The gene calls are TRBV18 and TRBJ1-3; D remains unclear. The germline V and J ends were trimmed by 3 bases and 0 bases, with 12 bases remaining between them. The CDR3 spans 16 residues. Germline CDR1 KGHSH, CDR2 LQKENI. For the CDR3, the DNA is TGTGCCAGCTCACCGGCAAGAGGTTTCTCTGGAAACACCATATATTTT. Protein sequence: CASSPARGFSGNTIYF.

The genes are TRBV7-3 and TRBJ2-1; the match to TRBD2 covers 8 bases. Trimming took 4 bases from V and 1 from J; bases not matched to a gene: 3. In germline, CDR1 is SGHTA, CDR2 FQGTGA. The CDR3 has 15 amino acids. The CDR3 is CASSSTSASYNEQFF. The CDR3 region has the DNA TGTGCCAGCAGCTCGACTAGCGCGTCCTACAATGAGCAGTTCTTC.

J is TRBJ2-2 and V is TRBV7-8; tentative D call: TRBD1 (5 bases). Germline V lookup: CDR1 SGHVS, CDR2 FQNEAQ. Trimming removed 7 bases at V and 2 bases at J, with 17 bases between. CDR3 length: 16 amino acids. The CDR3 DNA is TGTGCCAGCACACCCCTACTTGGACACAACACCGGGGAGCTGTTTTTT. Encoded protein: CASTPLLGHNTGELFF.

The chain carries TRBV6-2 or TRBV6-3 and TRBJ2-2; the D gene is possibly TRBD1 (5 bases). V shed 6 bases and J shed 2 bases, with 13 bases lying between them. Per the germline V gene, CDR1 is MNHEY and CDR2 is SVGEGT. CDR3 size: 15 residues. CDR3 region: CASSLGVFNTGELFF. CDR3 DNA: TGTGCCAGCAGCTTAGGGGTTTTCAACACCGGGGAGCTGTTTTTT.

The chain combines TRBV25-1 with TRBJ1-2; TRBD1 agrees at 7 bases. V lost 5 bases, J lost 1 base, and 4 bases stayed unmatched. Germline values: CDR1 MGHDK, CDR2 SYGVNS. The CDR3 covers 14 residues. The CDR3 reads CASSRQGDNYGYTF. CDR3 sequence (DNA): TGTGCCAGCAGTCGACAGGGAGATAACTATGGCTACACCTTC.

The chain has TRBV28 and TRBJ2-1; D is perhaps TRBD2 (6 bases). This CDR3 has 16 amino acids. Trimming stripped 2 bases from V and 0 bases from J, with 11 bases between. The germline gives CDR1 MDHEN, CDR2 SYDVKM. This CDR3 is CASSLSAGSSYNEQFF. The CDR3 nucleotides are TGTGCCAGCAGTTTAAGTGCGGGAAGCTCCTACAATGAGCAGTTCTTC. Full variable domain (outside the CDR3, taken from reference TRBV28 and TRBJ2-1): DVKVTQSSRYLVKRTGEKVFLECVQDMDHENMFWYRQDPGLGLRLIYFSYDVKMKEKGDIPEGYSVSREKKERFSLILESASTNQTSMYLCASSLSAGSSYNEQFFGPGTRLTVL.